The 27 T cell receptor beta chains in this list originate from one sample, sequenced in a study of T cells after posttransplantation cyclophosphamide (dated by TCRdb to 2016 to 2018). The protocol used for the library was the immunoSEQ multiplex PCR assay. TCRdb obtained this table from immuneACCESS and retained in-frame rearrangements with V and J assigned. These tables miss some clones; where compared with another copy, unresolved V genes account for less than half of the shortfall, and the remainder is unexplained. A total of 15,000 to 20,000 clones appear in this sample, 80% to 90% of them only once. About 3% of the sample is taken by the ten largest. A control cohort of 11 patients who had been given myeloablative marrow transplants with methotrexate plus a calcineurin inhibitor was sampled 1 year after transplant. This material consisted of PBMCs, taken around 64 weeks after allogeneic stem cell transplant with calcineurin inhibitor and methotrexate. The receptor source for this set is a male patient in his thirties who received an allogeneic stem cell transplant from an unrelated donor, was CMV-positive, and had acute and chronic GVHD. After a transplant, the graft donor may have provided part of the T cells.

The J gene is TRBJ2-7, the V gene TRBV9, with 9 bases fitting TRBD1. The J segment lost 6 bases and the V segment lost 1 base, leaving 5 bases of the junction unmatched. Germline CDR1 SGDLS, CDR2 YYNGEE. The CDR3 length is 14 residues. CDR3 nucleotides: TGTGCCAGCAGCGTACCGGGACAGGGAGGCGAGCAGTACTTC. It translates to CASSVPGQGGEQYF.

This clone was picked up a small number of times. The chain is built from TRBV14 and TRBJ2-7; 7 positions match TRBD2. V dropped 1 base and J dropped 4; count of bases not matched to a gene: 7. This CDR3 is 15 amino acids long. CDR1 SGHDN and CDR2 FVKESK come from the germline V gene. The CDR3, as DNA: TGTGCCAGCAGCCAAGGTGGCGGGAGATGGTACGAGCAGTACTTC. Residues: CASSQGGGRWYEQYF.

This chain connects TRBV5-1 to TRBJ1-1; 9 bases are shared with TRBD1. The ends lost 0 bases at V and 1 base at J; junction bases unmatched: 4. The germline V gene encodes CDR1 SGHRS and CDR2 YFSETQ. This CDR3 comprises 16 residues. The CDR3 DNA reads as TGCGCCAGCAGCTTGGACAGGGGGCGGGGGAACACTGAAGCTTTCTTT. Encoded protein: CASSLDRGRGNTEAFF.

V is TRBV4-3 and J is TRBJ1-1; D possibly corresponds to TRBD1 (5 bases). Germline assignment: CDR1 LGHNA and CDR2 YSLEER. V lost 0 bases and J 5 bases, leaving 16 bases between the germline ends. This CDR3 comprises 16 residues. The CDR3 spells CASSQDPPTVFTEAFF. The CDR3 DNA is TGCGCCAGCAGCCAAGATCCCCCGACAGTTTTTACTGAAGCTTTCTTT.

In nucleotides, the CDR3 is TGTGCCAGTAGTATCTATCCCCTCTCACAGCTTAGCAATCAGCCCCAGCATTTT. Its translation is CASSIYPLSQLSNQPQHF. The chain carries TRBV19 and TRBJ1-5; D gene unclear. Germline V lookup: CDR1 LNHDA, CDR2 SQIVND (reference sequence). Trimming took off 3 bases at V and 0 bases at J, with 18 bases between the two ends. This CDR3 comprises 18 residues.

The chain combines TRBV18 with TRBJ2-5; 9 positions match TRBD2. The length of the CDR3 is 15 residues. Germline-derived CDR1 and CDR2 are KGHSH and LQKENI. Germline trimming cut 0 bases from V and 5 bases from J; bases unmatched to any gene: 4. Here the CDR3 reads CASSPPSGRWETQYF. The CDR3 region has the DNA TGTGCCAGCTCACCACCTAGCGGGAGATGGGAGACCCAGTACTTC.

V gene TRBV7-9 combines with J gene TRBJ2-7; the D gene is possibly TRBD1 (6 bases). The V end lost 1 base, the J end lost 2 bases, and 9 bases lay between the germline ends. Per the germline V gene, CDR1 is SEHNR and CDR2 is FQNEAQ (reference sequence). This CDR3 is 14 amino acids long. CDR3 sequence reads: CASSLVQGTYEQYF. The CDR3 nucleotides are TGTGCCAGCAGCTTAGTTCAGGGGACCTACGAGCAGTACTTC.

The CDR3 nucleotides read TGTGCCAGCAGCTACCGGGAAGCCACCTACGAGCAGTACTTC. It yields the protein CASSYREATYEQYF. The chain has TRBV7-8 and TRBJ2-7; D might be TRBD2 (5 bases). CDR1 SGHVS and CDR2 FQNEAQ come from the germline V gene. Between the trimmed V and J ends, which lost 4 bases and 2 bases, there was a span of 12 bases. The length of the CDR3 is 14 residues.

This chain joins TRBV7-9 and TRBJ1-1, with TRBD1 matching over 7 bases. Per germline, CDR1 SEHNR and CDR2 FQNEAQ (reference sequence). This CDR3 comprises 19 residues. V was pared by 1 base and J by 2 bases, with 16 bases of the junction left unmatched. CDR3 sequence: CASSLVQGGRSRGNTEAFF. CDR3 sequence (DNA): TGTGCCAGCAGCTTAGTCCAGGGGGGACGAAGTAGGGGAAACACTGAAGCTTTCTTT.

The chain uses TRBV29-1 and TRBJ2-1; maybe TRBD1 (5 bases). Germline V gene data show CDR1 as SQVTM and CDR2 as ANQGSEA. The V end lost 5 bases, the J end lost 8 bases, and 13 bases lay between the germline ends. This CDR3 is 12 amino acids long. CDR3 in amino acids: CSVPGLVYEQFF. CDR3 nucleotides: TGCAGCGTTCCAGGGCTAGTTTATGAGCAGTTCTTC.

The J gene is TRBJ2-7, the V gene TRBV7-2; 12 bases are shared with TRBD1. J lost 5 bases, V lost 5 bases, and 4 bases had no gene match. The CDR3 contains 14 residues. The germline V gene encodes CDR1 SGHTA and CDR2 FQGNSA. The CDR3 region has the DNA TGTGCCAGCAGCGTGGGACAGGGGGCCAACGAGCAGTACTTC. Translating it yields CASSVGQGANEQYF. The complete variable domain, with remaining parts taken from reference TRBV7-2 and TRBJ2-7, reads GAGVSQSPSNKVTEKGKDVELRCDPISGHTALYWYRQSLGQGLEFLIYFQGNSAPDKSGLPSDRFSAERTGGSVSTLTIQRTQQEDSAVYLCASSVGQGANEQYFGPGTRLTVT.

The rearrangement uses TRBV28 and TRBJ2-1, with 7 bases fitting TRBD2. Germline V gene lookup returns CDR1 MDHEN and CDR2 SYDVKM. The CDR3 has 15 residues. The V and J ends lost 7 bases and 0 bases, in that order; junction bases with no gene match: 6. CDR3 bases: TGTGCCAGCACCTTTAGCGGGTTCTCCTACAATGAGCAGTTCTTC. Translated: CASTFSGFSYNEQFF.

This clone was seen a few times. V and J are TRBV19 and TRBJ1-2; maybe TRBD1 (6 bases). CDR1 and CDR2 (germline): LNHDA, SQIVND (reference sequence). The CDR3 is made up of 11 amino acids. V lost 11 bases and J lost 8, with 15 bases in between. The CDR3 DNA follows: TGTGCCGTGGAGGCAGGGGTCGGCTACACCTTC. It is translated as CAVEAGVGYTF.

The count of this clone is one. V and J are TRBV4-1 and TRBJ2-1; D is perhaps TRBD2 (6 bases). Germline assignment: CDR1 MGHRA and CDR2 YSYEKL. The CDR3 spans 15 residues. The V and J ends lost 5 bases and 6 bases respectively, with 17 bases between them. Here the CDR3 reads CASSSLGRIRNEQFF. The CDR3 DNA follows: TGCGCCAGCAGCTCCCTAGGGAGGATACGCAATGAGCAGTTCTTC.

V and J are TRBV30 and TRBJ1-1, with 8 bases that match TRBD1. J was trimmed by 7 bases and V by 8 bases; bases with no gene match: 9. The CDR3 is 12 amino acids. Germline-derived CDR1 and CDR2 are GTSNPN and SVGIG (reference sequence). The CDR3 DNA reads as TGTGCCGCCTTGACAGGGGTCTATGAAGCTTTCTTT. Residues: CAALTGVYEAFF.

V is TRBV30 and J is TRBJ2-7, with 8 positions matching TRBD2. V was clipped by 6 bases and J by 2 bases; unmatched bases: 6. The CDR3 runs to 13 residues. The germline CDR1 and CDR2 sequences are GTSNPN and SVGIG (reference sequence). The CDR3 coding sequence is TGTGCCTGCACTAGCGGTAGTCCCTACGAGCAGTACTTC. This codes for CACTSGSPYEQYF.

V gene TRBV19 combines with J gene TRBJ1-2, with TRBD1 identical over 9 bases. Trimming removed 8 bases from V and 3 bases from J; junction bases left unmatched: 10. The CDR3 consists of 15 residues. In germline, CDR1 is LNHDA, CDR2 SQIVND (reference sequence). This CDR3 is CASWGKQGADYGYTF. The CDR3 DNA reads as TGTGCCAGTTGGGGAAAACAGGGGGCGGACTATGGCTACACCTTC.

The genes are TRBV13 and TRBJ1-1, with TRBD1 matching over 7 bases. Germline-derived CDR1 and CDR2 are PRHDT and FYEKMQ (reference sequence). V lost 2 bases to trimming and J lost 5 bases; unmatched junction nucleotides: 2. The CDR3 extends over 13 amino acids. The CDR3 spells CASSLQGETEAFF. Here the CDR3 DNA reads TGTGCCAGCAGCTTACAGGGGGAGACTGAAGCTTTCTTT.

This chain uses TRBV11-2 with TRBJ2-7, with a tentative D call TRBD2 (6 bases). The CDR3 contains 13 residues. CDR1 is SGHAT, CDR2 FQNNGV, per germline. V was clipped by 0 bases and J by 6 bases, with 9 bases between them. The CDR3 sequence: CASSLDPGGEQYF. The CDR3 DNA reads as TGTGCCAGCAGCTTAGACCCCGGGGGCGAGCAGTACTTC.

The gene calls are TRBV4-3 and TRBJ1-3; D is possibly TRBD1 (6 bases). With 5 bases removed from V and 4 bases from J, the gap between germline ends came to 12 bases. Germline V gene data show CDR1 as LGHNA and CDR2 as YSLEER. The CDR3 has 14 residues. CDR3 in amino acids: CASSSGATGNTIYF. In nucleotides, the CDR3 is TGCGCCAGCAGCTCAGGGGCAACGGGAAACACCATATATTTT.

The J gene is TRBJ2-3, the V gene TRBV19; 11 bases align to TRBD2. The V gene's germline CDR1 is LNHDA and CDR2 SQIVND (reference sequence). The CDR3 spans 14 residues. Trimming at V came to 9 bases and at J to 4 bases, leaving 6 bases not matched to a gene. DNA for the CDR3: TGTGCCAGCGGATATAGCGGGGGGGCAGATACGCAGTATTTT. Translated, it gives CASGYSGGADTQYF.

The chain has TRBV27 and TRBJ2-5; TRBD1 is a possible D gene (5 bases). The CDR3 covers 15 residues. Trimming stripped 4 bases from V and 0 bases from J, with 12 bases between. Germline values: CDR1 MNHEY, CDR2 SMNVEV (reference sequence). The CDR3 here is CASSSNDRYQETQYF. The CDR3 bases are TGTGCCAGCAGTTCAAACGACAGATACCAAGAGACCCAGTACTTC.

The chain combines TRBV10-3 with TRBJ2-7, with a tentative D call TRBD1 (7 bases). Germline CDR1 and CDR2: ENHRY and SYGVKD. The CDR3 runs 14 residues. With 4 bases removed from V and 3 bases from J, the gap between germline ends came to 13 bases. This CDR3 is CAISGGDRYYEQYF. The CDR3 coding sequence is TGTGCCATCAGTGGGGGGGACAGATACTACGAGCAGTACTTC.

This CDR3 reads CASSRPTDRNTIYF. As DNA, the CDR3 is TGTGCCAGCAGCCGCCCGACAGATAGAAACACCATATATTTT. The chain combines TRBV5-4 with TRBJ1-3; weak D call: TRBD1 (5 bases). Trimming left V 4 bases short and J 5 bases short, with 13 bases between. In germline, CDR1 is SGHNT, CDR2 YYREEE (reference sequence). The CDR3 has 14 amino acids.

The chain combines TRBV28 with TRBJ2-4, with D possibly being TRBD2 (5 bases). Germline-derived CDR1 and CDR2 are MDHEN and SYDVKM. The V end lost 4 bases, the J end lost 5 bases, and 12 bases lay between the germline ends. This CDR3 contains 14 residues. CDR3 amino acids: CASSSRGLENIQYF. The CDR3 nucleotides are TGTGCCAGCAGTTCGAGAGGGTTGGAAAACATTCAGTACTTC.

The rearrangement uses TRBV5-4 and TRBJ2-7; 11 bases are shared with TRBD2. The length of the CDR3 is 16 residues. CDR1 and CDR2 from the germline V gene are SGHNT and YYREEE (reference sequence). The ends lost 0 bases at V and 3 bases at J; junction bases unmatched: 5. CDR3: CASSLGSGGAGYEQYF. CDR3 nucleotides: TGTGCCAGCAGCTTGGGTAGCGGGGGGGCTGGCTACGAGCAGTACTTC.

In nucleotides, the CDR3 is TGTGCCAGCAGTTTAAGCGGGCAGGGGGTTGAACATGGCTACACCTTC. It specifies CASSLSGQGVEHGYTF. The chain links TRBV27 to TRBJ1-2; 7 nucleotides match TRBD1. CDR1 and CDR2 (germline): MNHEY, SMNVEV (reference sequence). V lost 2 bases, J lost 6 bases, and 12 bases stayed unmatched. The CDR3 is 16 amino acids.